Below are 25 T cell receptor beta chains sequenced from a single sample in a study of blood T cell repertoires in COVID-19. Sequenced by immunoSEQ multiplex PCR; TCRdb stores in-frame clones only, minus some. Of more than 85,000 clones listed, around 84% are singletons. Material for sequencing was peripheral blood. Receptors were obtained from a woman of 80 years or more with acute or convalescent COVID-19.

A remark on this clone: The identical CDR3 is also encoded by other nucleotide sequences in the sample. This chain's CDR3 is CASSPGTEAFF. Written as DNA, the CDR3 is TGCGCCAGCAGCCCGGGCACTGAAGCTTTCTTT. The chain employs TRBV5-1 and TRBJ1-1; D remains unclear. The CDR3 runs to 11 residues. Germline V gene lookup returns CDR1 SGHRS and CDR2 YFSETQ. The V end lost 4 bases, the J end lost 4 bases, and 5 bases lay between the germline ends.

The rearrangement links TRBV28 to TRBJ1-5; possibly TRBD1 for D (5 bases). CDR1 is MDHEN, CDR2 SYDVKM, per germline. The CDR3 is made up of 14 amino acids. V lost 7 bases to trimming and J lost 3 bases, with 13 bases between them. CDR3 residues: CASTKGGDNQPQHF. The CDR3 DNA reads TGTGCCAGCACCAAAGGAGGGGACAATCAGCCCCAGCATTTT.

The genes are TRBV19 and TRBJ1-2; a possible D gene is TRBD1 (5 bases). V was clipped by 7 bases and J by 7 bases, with 10 bases between them. Germline V gives CDR1 LNHDA, CDR2 SQIVND (reference sequence). CDR3 length equals 11 residues. The CDR3 loop reads CASTGYGGYTF. In DNA form, the CDR3 reads TGTGCCAGTACAGGGTATGGTGGCTACACCTTC.

CDR3 residues: CASSPQEGGQPQHF. CDR3 coding DNA: TGTGCCAGCAGCCCCCAGGAGGGAGGACAGCCCCAGCATTTT. This chain uses TRBV7-9 with TRBJ1-5; no definite D call. V lost 5 bases and J lost 7, with 15 bases in between. CDR1 and CDR2 from the germline V gene are SEHNR and FQNEAQ (reference sequence). This CDR3 is 14 amino acids long.

The chain couples TRBV7-2 to TRBJ2-5; TRBD2 aligns across 7 bases. Germline values: CDR1 SGHTA, CDR2 FQGNSA. The CDR3 loop spans 17 amino acids. V was clipped by 1 base and J by 1 base; unmatched bases: 9. Here the CDR3 DNA reads TGTGCCAGCAGCTTAGGGGCTGGGGGGGTCCTCCAAGAGACCCAGTACTTC. This codes for CASSLGAGGVLQETQYF.

V gene TRBV27 combines with J gene TRBJ2-1; 9 nucleotides match TRBD2. The germline CDR1 and CDR2 sequences are MNHEY and SMNVEV (reference sequence). The CDR3 covers 20 residues. V trimming: 1 base; J trimming: 0 bases; junction bases outside the gene matches: 13. CDR3 in amino acids: CASSLYGPTSGTSSYNEQFF. For the CDR3, the DNA is TGTGCCAGCAGTTTATATGGGCCGACTAGCGGCACAAGCTCCTACAATGAGCAGTTCTTC.

V and J are TRBV9 and TRBJ2-3, with 10 bases fitting TRBD2. The CDR3 totals 18 residues. The germline V gene has CDR1 SGDLS and CDR2 YYNGEE. V was clipped by 0 bases and J by 1 base; unmatched bases: 8. For the CDR3, the DNA is TGTGCCAGCAGCGTAGGGCCCCCCGGGACTAGCGGCACAGATACGCAGTATTTT. Its protein product is CASSVGPPGTSGTDTQYF. Filled out from reference TRBV9 and TRBJ2-3, the complete variable domain reads DSGVTQTPKHLITATGQRVTLRCSPRSGDLSVYWYQQSLDQGLQFLIQYYNGEERAKGNILERFSAQQFPDLHSELNLSSLELGDSALYFCASSVGPPGTSGTDTQYFGPGTRLTVL.

DNA for the CDR3: TGTGCCAGCACCACCGGGGGGGGCGAGCAGTACTTC. Protein: CASTTGGGEQYF. The chain has TRBV3-1 (or the pseudogene TRBV3-2) and TRBJ2-7; 8 bases match TRBD2. CDR3 length: 12 amino acids. Unmatched junction bases numbered 5, after V lost 7 bases and J lost 6 bases. From germline, CDR1 is LGHDT and CDR2 YNNKEL (reference sequence).

This clone has only one observation. CDR3 sequence reads: CASHQSRGTEAFF. In nucleotides, the CDR3 is TGTGCCAGCCATCAATCAAGGGGGACTGAAGCTTTCTTT. This rearrangement joins TRBV11-3 to TRBJ1-1, with D maybe TRBD1 (6 bases). Germline CDR1 and CDR2: SGHNT and YENEEA. The V end was cut by 8 bases, the J end by 5 bases, with 15 bases between. This CDR3 is built from 13 residues.

CDR3 sequence reads: CASIATGRTGELFF. As DNA, the CDR3 is TGTGCCAGCATCGCGACAGGGAGAACCGGGGAGCTGTTTTTT. The chain couples TRBV7-9 to TRBJ2-2; 7 positions match TRBD1. Germline loops: CDR1 SEHNR, CDR2 FQNEAQ (reference sequence). The length of the CDR3 is 14 residues. Trimming cost V 7 bases and J 5 bases; bases outside gene matches: 7.

The chain carries TRBV12-5 and TRBJ2-2, with TRBD1 identical over 7 bases. Germline V gene data show CDR1 as LGHNT and CDR2 as FRNRAP. The CDR3 is made up of 18 amino acids. The ends lost 6 bases at V and 0 bases at J; junction bases unmatched: 13. The CDR3 here is CASGLSYSGTANTGELFF. The CDR3 coding sequence is TGTGCTAGTGGCTTATCCTATTCCGGGACAGCGAACACCGGGGAGCTGTTTTTT.

This chain uses TRBV24-1 with TRBJ2-2; maybe TRBD2 (6 bases). From germline, CDR1 is KGHDR and CDR2 SFDVKD. Trimming left V 1 base short and J 5 bases short, with 13 bases between. CDR3 length: 16 amino acids. The CDR3, as DNA: TGTGCCACCAGTGATTTTGGAGGGAGACGAACCGGGGAGCTGTTTTTT. It codes for CATSDFGGRRTGELFF.

The chain recombines TRBV11-3 with TRBJ2-2, with 13 bases identical to TRBD2. Germline assignment: CDR1 SGHNT and CDR2 YENEEA. The V gene end was trimmed by 3 bases and the J gene end by 5 bases; junction bases not matched to a gene: 3. The CDR3 is made up of 16 amino acids. The CDR3 sequence is CASSLATSGGTGELFF. The CDR3 DNA is TGTGCCAGCAGCTTGGCGACTAGCGGGGGGACCGGGGAGCTGTTTTTT.

In nucleotides, the CDR3 is TGCAGCGTCGCGAGACAGGGAGGCGAAGCTTTCTTT. Residues: CSVARQGGEAFF. The chain combines TRBV29-1 with TRBJ1-1; 7 bases are a match to TRBD1. V was clipped by 6 bases and J by 8 bases; unmatched bases: 9. The CDR3 covers 12 residues. The germline gives CDR1 SQVTM, CDR2 ANQGSEA.

This clone showed up just a few times. The gene calls are TRBV5-1 and TRBJ2-1; D may be TRBD1 (5 bases). The V gene lost 3 bases and the J gene lost 7 bases, with 11 bases spanning the gap. CDR3 length: 13 residues. Germline V gene lookup returns CDR1 SGHRS and CDR2 YFSETQ. CDR3 DNA: TGCGCCAGCAGCTCCCAGGGTACGAATGAGCAGTTCTTC. Its protein is CASSSQGTNEQFF.

V and J are TRBV2 and TRBJ2-3, with 7 bases identical to TRBD1. The CDR3 has 16 residues. The germline gives CDR1 SNHLY, CDR2 FYNNEI. Trimming cost V 9 bases and J 0 bases; bases outside gene matches: 12. The CDR3 DNA sequence: TGTGCCAGTACCAAGAGGGCAGGGGGTAGCACAGATACGCAGTATTTT. Amino acid sequence: CASTKRAGGSTDTQYF.

V and J are TRBV11-3 and TRBJ2-5; D gene ambiguous. The CDR3 runs 12 residues. Germline V gene sequence: CDR1 SGHNT, CDR2 YENEEA. V lost 3 bases, J lost 4 bases, and 6 bases lay in between. CDR3 nucleotide sequence: TGTGCCAGCAGCTTCCGTCCAGAGACCCAGTACTTC. It yields the protein CASSFRPETQYF.

This chain uses TRBV18 with TRBJ1-1, with D possibly being TRBD1 (6 bases). CDR1 KGHSH and CDR2 LQKENI come from the germline V gene. The V gene lost 6 bases and the J gene lost 5 bases, with 25 bases spanning the gap. The CDR3 has 17 amino acids. In DNA, the CDR3 is TGTGCCAGCTCTACCGACAGGTCTTCGTGGCGATTTACTGAAGCTTTCTTT. Translating gives CASSTDRSSWRFTEAFF. The variable domain in full, with the rest retrieved from reference TRBV18 and TRBJ1-1, is NAGVMQNPRHLVRRRGQEARLRCSPMKGHSHVYWYRQLPEEGLKFMVYLQKENIIDESGMPKERFSAEFPKEGPSILRIQQVVRGDSAAYFCASSTDRSSWRFTEAFFGQGTRLTVV.

The chain joins TRBV10-2 to TRBJ2-2; 7 bases match TRBD1. This CDR3 has 14 residues. Losses at the gene ends were 6 bases for V and 3 bases for J; bases not matched to a gene: 4. Germline assignment: CDR1 WSHSY and CDR2 SAAADI. The CDR3 is CASRGQKDTGELFF. As DNA, the CDR3 is TGCGCCAGCAGGGGACAGAAAGACACCGGGGAGCTGTTTTTT.

The V gene is TRBV2, the J gene TRBJ2-7, with 8 bases aligning to TRBD1. CDR3 length: 16 amino acids. The V segment lost 2 bases and the J segment 4 bases; nucleotides outside the gene matches: 10. Per the germline V gene, CDR1 is SNHLY and CDR2 is FYNNEI. For the CDR3, the DNA is TGTGCCAGCAGTGAACTAGGTTCCCAGGGGGCTTACGAGCAGTACGTC. Translating it yields CASSELGSQGAYEQYV.

This clone was seen repeatedly, ten times or more. The chain is built from TRBV12-2 and TRBJ1-1. TRBV12-2 is classified as a pseudogene. This CDR3 has 18 amino acids. This CDR3 is CASRSRGSGSLLNTEAFF. In DNA, the CDR3 is TGTGCAAGTCGCTCCCGGGGGTCCGGGAGCCTATTGAACACTGAAGCTTTCTTT.

The sample holds one count of this clone. The rearrangement links TRBV19 to TRBJ1-5; 9 nucleotides agree with TRBD1. CDR3 length: 15 residues. The ends lost 7 bases at V and 6 bases at J; junction bases unmatched: 10. Germline loops: CDR1 LNHDA, CDR2 SQIVND (reference sequence). CDR3 sequence reads: CASNHRDRVVQPQHF. The CDR3 bases are TGTGCCAGTAACCACCGGGACAGGGTCGTTCAGCCCCAGCATTTT.

The chain combines TRBV7-6 with TRBJ2-5, with D tentatively TRBD2 (5 bases). Germline CDR1 is SGHVS and CDR2 is FNYEAQ. The CDR3 has 14 residues. V shed 1 base and J shed 5 bases, with 11 bases lying between them. This CDR3 is CASSLEPGIETQYF. The CDR3 bases are TGTGCCAGCAGCTTAGAACCGGGGATCGAGACCCAGTACTTC.

This chain links TRBV5-4 with TRBJ2-6, with TRBD2 as a possible D gene (6 bases). V was trimmed by 3 bases and J by 2 bases, leaving 9 bases between them. Germline V gene data show CDR1 as SGHNT and CDR2 as YYREEE (reference sequence). This CDR3 region has 15 residues. In DNA form, the CDR3 reads TGTGCCAGCAGCTCACCGGGAGCTGGGGCCAACGTCCTGACTTTC. This gives the protein CASSSPGAGANVLTF.

The V call is TRBV29-1, the J call TRBJ1-2; D gene uncertain. The CDR3 sequence is 14 residues long. Per germline, CDR1 SQVTM and CDR2 ANQGSEA. Trimming cost V 3 bases and J 6 bases, with 17 bases left between them. CDR3 sequence (DNA): TGCAGCGTTGAGAAAGAGGGAAGGTTGAATGGCTACACCTTC. Encoded protein: CSVEKEGRLNGYTF.